This entry is about one T cell receptor beta chain. Its antigen remains unidentified. The sample is drawn from a study of post-analysis software for immune sequencing data. Regarding the study as a whole: TRBV segments more frequent in patients than in controls numbered five and included TRBV5-6, TRBV5-1 and TRBV20-1. Controls showed significantly higher normalized Chao1 diversity than did multiple sclerosis patients. Samples from a shared batch, those prepared together, strongly co-clustered by F measure.

Deletions cut 5 bases from V and 0 bases from J, with 20 bases between. The CDR3 runs to 18 residues. Per the germline V gene, CDR1 is MNHNS and CDR2 is SASEGT. Incorporated into the TCR beta cDNA libraries were unique molecular identifiers, which served to reduce PCR and sequencing biases. From the PCR reads, TCRdb called clonotypes with MiXCR, one entry per CDR3 protein. The sample includes about 160,000 distinct CDR3 sequences, roughly 34% seen only once; the top ten take 25% to 35%. The sequence was collected from a girl aged 10 to 17 with multiple sclerosis. Source: blood, taken after autologous hematopoietic stem cell transplantation. The chain carries TRBV6-1 and TRBJ2-1, with a tentative D call TRBD1 (5 bases). For the CDR3, the DNA is TGTGCCAGCAGTCTCCACAACCAGGGCCCGAGCTCCTACAATGAGCAGTTCTTC. Protein: CASSLHNQGPSSYNEQFF.